This T cell receptor beta chain was observed in a study of blood T cells in healthy people across ages. Remarks on this clonotype: The antigen is not known.

Whole-study findings and limits: Significant beta diversity loss was already apparent by age about 42, declining roughly linearly.

Then a second PCR, running about 7 to 11 cycles, was carried out with a sample-barcoded 5' primer and a J-beta primer mix. A template-switch adaptor with 12 random nucleotides tagged each cDNA molecule. TCRdb used MiXCR to reprocess the 5' RACE reads, holding one entry per CDR3 protein. The sample has about 1 million distinct CDR3 sequences; under 45% are singletons. The sample taken for sequencing was blood. The source of this sequence is a woman aged 55-70 years in good health.

DNA for the CDR3: TGCAGCGTCGTAGGGACTAGCGGGGCGGTAGATACGCAGTATTTT. Amino acid sequence: CSVVGTSGAVDTQYF. The chain employs TRBV29-1 and TRBJ2-3; 13 bases map to TRBD2. V gave up 6 bases and J gave up 5 bases; unmatched junction bases: 8. The CDR3 loop spans 15 amino acids. The germline gives CDR1 SQVTM, CDR2 ANQGSEA.